These 11 T cell receptor beta chains were all obtained from the same sample, sequenced in a study of blood T cell repertoires in COVID-19. Repertoires were generated with immunoSEQ multiplex PCR, while TCRdb's copy carries only in-frame clones and drops some. In the table there are roughly 150,000 clones, roughly nine tenths of which are singletons. The sequenced sample was peripheral blood. The receptor set was obtained from a woman in her thirties or forties with acute or convalescent COVID-19.

The J gene is TRBJ1-1, the V gene TRBV2; 7 bases align to TRBD1. The CDR3 extends over 14 amino acids. Germline CDR1 and CDR2: SNHLY and FYNNEI. Trimming removed 3 bases from V and 4 bases from J; junction bases left unmatched: 5. CDR3 in amino acids: CASSERQGGTEAFF. The CDR3 nucleotides are TGTGCCAGCAGTGAGAGGCAGGGGGGCACTGAAGCTTTCTTT.

This chain uses TRBV15 with TRBJ2-7; 12 nucleotides line up with TRBD2. Per germline, CDR1 LNHNV and CDR2 YYDKDF (reference sequence). V was clipped by 2 bases and J by 6 bases; unmatched bases: 23. The CDR3 loop spans 21 amino acids. CDR3 residues: CATSRTSGTWTSGMIQGEQYF. The CDR3, as DNA: TGTGCCACCAGCAGAACCTCGGGAACCTGGACTAGCGGGATGATCCAAGGCGAGCAGTACTTC.

In its sample, this clone was seen once. CDR3 region: CASSYGAGTGARGYTF. The CDR3 nucleotides read TGTGCCAGCAGTTACGGGGCCGGGACAGGGGCAAGGGGGTACACCTTC. V gene TRBV6-5 combines with J gene TRBJ1-2; TRBD1 aligns across 10 bases. V trimming: 2 bases; J trimming: 11 bases; junction bases outside the gene matches: 14. Germline loops: CDR1 MNHEY, CDR2 SVGAGI. The CDR3 length is 16 residues.

The chain carries TRBV21-1 and TRBJ2-7; the table's D call, TRBD2, has no DNA check behind it. TRBV21-1 has pseudogene status. This CDR3 is built from 16 residues. CDR3 coding DNA: TGTGCCAGCAAACTTGGGGGGGAGCGGGCTCGCTACGAGCAGTACTTC. It encodes CASKLGGERARYEQYF.

This clone has only one observation. The CDR3 region is CASSHHRDRVSTAVQDYGYTF. The DNA for the CDR3 is TGCGCCAGCAGCCACCACCGGGACAGGGTCTCTACTGCGGTCCAGGACTATGGCTACACCTTC. The chain employs TRBV4-1 and TRBJ1-2; 9 bases align to TRBD1. Germline-derived CDR1 and CDR2 are MGHRA and YSYEKL. J was trimmed by 3 bases and V by 3 bases; bases with no gene match: 23. This CDR3 region has 21 residues.

The genes are TRBV15 and TRBJ2-7; D possibly corresponds to TRBD2 (6 bases). The CDR3 is 14 residues long. The germline gives CDR1 LNHNV, CDR2 YYDKDF (reference sequence). V dropped 4 bases and J dropped 6 bases, with 16 bases sitting between them. Written as DNA, the CDR3 is TGTGCCACCAGCACCCCGGGGGTTTGGGGCGAGCAGTACTTC. This translates into CATSTPGVWGEQYF.

The chain links TRBV3-1 (or the pseudogene TRBV3-2) to TRBJ2-7; D might be TRBD2 (5 bases). The CDR3 loop spans 17 amino acids. Germline loops: CDR1 LGHDT, CDR2 YNNKEL (reference sequence). V was pared by 2 bases and J by 2 bases, with 19 bases between. The CDR3 nucleotides read TGTGCCAGCAGCCAACAAGTCGGACTCCAACCGGCCTACGAGCAGTACTTC. It specifies CASSQQVGLQPAYEQYF.

This clone was seen a single time. The CDR3 sequence: CATSGGQNYGYTF. The CDR3, as DNA: TGTGCCACCAGCGGAGGACAGAACTATGGCTACACCTTC. This chain connects TRBV15 to TRBJ1-2, with D possibly being TRBD1 (6 bases). The germline V and J ends were trimmed by 5 bases and 2 bases, with 9 bases remaining between them. Germline V lookup: CDR1 LNHNV, CDR2 YYDKDF (reference sequence). The CDR3 loop spans 13 amino acids.

The rearrangement links TRBV9 to TRBJ1-1, with TRBD1 identical over 8 bases. The CDR3 consists of 18 residues. The V gene end was trimmed by 4 bases and the J gene end by 5 bases; junction bases not matched to a gene: 19. Looked up from germline, CDR1 is SGDLS and CDR2 is YYNGEE. The CDR3 sequence: CASSPAPRSGQGGTEAFF. CDR3 DNA: TGTGCCAGCAGCCCAGCACCCCGTAGCGGACAGGGTGGGACTGAAGCTTTCTTT.

This chain joins TRBV5-4 and TRBJ2-2, with D perhaps matching TRBD2 (6 bases). CDR3 length: 17 residues. The germline V gene encodes CDR1 SGHNT and CDR2 YYREEE (reference sequence). V shed 0 bases and J shed 3 bases, with 15 bases lying between them. CDR3 in amino acids: CASSLGIWGGDTGELFF. The CDR3 DNA follows: TGTGCCAGCAGCTTGGGAATTTGGGGAGGAGACACCGGGGAGCTGTTTTTT.

This sequence joins TRBV6-2 or TRBV6-3 and TRBJ2-1, with 15 bases lining up with TRBD2. CDR3 size: 19 residues. V lost 5 bases, J lost 1 base, and 9 bases stayed unmatched. Per the germline V gene, CDR1 is MNHEY and CDR2 is SVGEGT. The CDR3 nucleotides are TGTGCCAGCAGTGATCGGACTAGCGGGGGGGCGTATTCCTACAATGAGCAGTTCTTC. This translates into CASSDRTSGGAYSYNEQFF.